Below are 27 T cell receptor beta chains sequenced from a single sample in a study of T cells expressing NK-cell markers. Following a re-call of the 5' RACE reads, TCRdb has one entry per CDR3 protein and lacks DNA. In all, the sample yields about 260,000 distinct CDR3 sequences. The sample comprised blood T cells: a sorted CD56 or NKG2C T cell subset, CD4+ or CD8+ T cells, or bulk PBMC T cells (not recorded which). These receptors all come from a woman between 18 and 70 years old in good health.

This sequence joins TRBV9 and TRBJ2-3; TCRdb names TRBD1, which stays unverified in the absence of DNA. CDR3 size: 16 residues. Per germline, CDR1 SGDLS and CDR2 YYNGEE. The CDR3 sequence is CASSVGGGEGADTQYF.

The gene calls are TRBV5-6 and TRBJ2-2; TCRdb's assignment of TRBD2 cannot be checked, as there is no DNA. Germline loops: CDR1 SGHDT, CDR2 YYEEEE. This CDR3 region has 15 residues. The CDR3 loop is CASGPNGLNTGELFF. The variable domain in full, with the rest retrieved from reference TRBV5-6 and TRBJ2-2, is DAGVTQSPTHLIKTRGQQVTLRCSPKSGHDTVSWYQQALGQGPQFIFQYYEEEERQRGNFPDRFSGHQFPNYSSELNVNALLLGDSALYLCASGPNGLNTGELFFGEGSRLTVL.

This chain connects TRBV4-3 to TRBJ1-1; the TCRdb call, TRBD1, lacks DNA for checking. Germline CDR1 LGHNA, CDR2 YSLEER. The CDR3 covers 17 residues. The CDR3 is CASSQDLGGAEETEAFF.

V usage is TRBV30 and J usage is TRBJ1-1; with no DNA, the TCRdb D assignment of TRBD1 cannot be verified. Germline CDR1 GTSNPN, CDR2 SVGIG (reference sequence). CDR3 length equals 12 residues. The CDR3 here is CAWSPGGTEAFF. The whole variable domain, remainder taken from reference TRBV30 and TRBJ1-1, is SQTIHQWPATLVQPVGSPLSLECTVEGTSNPNLYWYRQAAGRGLQLLFYSVGIGQISSEVPQNLSASRPQDRQFILSSKKLLLSDSGFYLCAWSPGGTEAFFGQGTRLTVV.

The rearrangement uses TRBV4-3 and TRBJ2-5; TCRdb's D gene call, TRBD2, goes unchecked for lack of DNA. The CDR3 has 17 residues. Germline V CDR1 and CDR2: LGHNA, YSLEER. CDR3 sequence: CASSQEEAGDLKETQYF.

V usage is TRBV12-3 or TRBV12-4 and J usage is TRBJ2-5; without DNA, the TCRdb call of TRBD1 cannot be checked. This CDR3 is 13 amino acids long. This CDR3 reads CASSSGGKETQYF.

The rearrangement joins TRBV3-1 to TRBJ1-1; checking the TCRdb D call of TRBD1 is not possible without DNA. The CDR3 length is 13 residues. The germline V gene has CDR1 LGHDT and CDR2 YNNKEL (reference sequence). CDR3 amino acids: CASEGTGGTEAFF.

The chain is built from TRBV6-1 and TRBJ2-1; TCRdb picks TRBD2, but there is no DNA to check that call. CDR1 and CDR2 from the germline V gene are MNHNS and SASEGT. The CDR3 sequence is 15 residues long. The CDR3 sequence: CASTDKGGSSNEQFF.

The rearrangement joins TRBV5-1 to TRBJ1-1; TCRdb's D call of TRBD1 is untestable without DNA. Germline CDR1 reads SGHRS; CDR2 reads YFSETQ. The CDR3 covers 13 residues. The CDR3 loop reads CASMGGQNTEAFF.

The CDR3 spells CASTPTSGGANEQFF. The chain joins TRBV5-1 to TRBJ2-1; no DNA is available, so the TRBD2 call from TCRdb remains unchecked. CDR3 length: 15 residues. Germline CDR1 is SGHRS and CDR2 is YFSETQ.

V is TRBV12-3 or TRBV12-4 and J is TRBJ1-1; TCRdb proposes TRBD1, but this gene call is untestable without DNA. The CDR3 totals 15 residues. The CDR3: CASSLNSGQGHEAFF.

The chain employs TRBV20-1 and TRBJ1-2; TCRdb selects TRBD1, and the lack of DNA leaves this call unchecked. The CDR3 sequence is 12 residues long. Germline V gene lookup returns CDR1 DFQATT and CDR2 SNEGSKA (reference sequence). The CDR3 region is CSASRTGYGYTF.

V gene TRBV27 combines with J gene TRBJ2-2; no DNA is available, so the TRBD1 call from TCRdb remains unchecked. The CDR3 spans 14 residues. Germline V gene data show CDR1 as MNHEY and CDR2 as SMNVEV (reference sequence). The CDR3 region is CASSRIQGSGELFF.

The gene calls are TRBV3-1 and TRBJ1-1; as DNA is missing, the TRBD1 call by TCRdb cannot be tested. Germline assignment: CDR1 LGHDT and CDR2 YNNKEL (reference sequence). This CDR3 spans 15 amino acids. The CDR3 is CASSQKAGQGHGAFF. Combining the CDR3 with reference TRBV3-1 and TRBJ1-1 gives the whole variable domain DTAVSQTPKYLVTQMGNDKSIKCEQNLGHDTMYWYKQDSKKFLKIMFSYNNKELIINETVPNRFSPKSPDKAHLNLHINSLELGDSAVYFCASSQKAGQGHGAFFGQGTRLTVV.

This chain connects TRBV7-2 to TRBJ1-2; TCRdb outputs TRBD1, but without DNA this stays unchecked. From germline, CDR1 is SGHTA and CDR2 FQGNSA. This CDR3 region has 13 residues. CDR3 amino acids: CASSLRDSYGYTF.

CDR3 in amino acids: CASSFRTGAVVTDTQYF. V is TRBV11-2 and J is TRBJ2-3; TCRdb's assignment of TRBD1 cannot be checked, as there is no DNA. There are 17 residues in the CDR3. Germline V CDR1 and CDR2: SGHAT, FQNNGV.

This chain links TRBV29-1 with TRBJ2-7. Germline V lookup: CDR1 SQVTM, CDR2 ANQGSEA. CDR3 length: 12 amino acids. The CDR3 loop reads CSVETNGLGQYF.

This chain links TRBV5-1 with TRBJ2-2; TCRdb lists TRBD1, though no DNA is available to test this call. In germline, CDR1 is SGHRS, CDR2 YFSETQ. The CDR3 contains 15 residues. The CDR3 loop reads CASRAGTVDTGELFF. Variable domain in full (rest from reference TRBV5-1 and TRBJ2-2): KAGVTQTPRYLIKTRGQQVTLSCSPISGHRSVSWYQQTPGQGLQFLFEYFSETQRNKGNFPGRFSGRQFSNSRSEMNVSTLELGDSALYLCASRAGTVDTGELFFGEGSRLTVL.

The chain couples TRBV7-2 to TRBJ1-2; checking the TCRdb D call of TRBD1 is not possible without DNA. The germline CDR1 and CDR2 sequences are SGHTA and FQGNSA. There are 15 residues in the CDR3. The CDR3 sequence: CASSSPPDRVTGYTF.

The V gene is TRBV7-8, the J gene TRBJ2-3; the D call of TRBD1 rests on TCRdb alone, since no DNA is present to check it. Germline V gene sequence: CDR1 SGHVS, CDR2 FQNEAQ. This CDR3 is 15 amino acids long. This chain's CDR3 is CASSHDRGNTDTQYF.

The chain carries TRBV20-1 and TRBJ2-2; checking the TCRdb D call of TRBD2 is not possible without DNA. CDR3 length: 13 residues. Germline V gives CDR1 DFQATT, CDR2 SNEGSKA (reference sequence). The CDR3 region is CSARGGISGELFF.

This chain joins TRBV18 and TRBJ2-5; the D call from TCRdb, TRBD1, cannot be confirmed without DNA. In germline, CDR1 is KGHSH, CDR2 LQKENI. The CDR3 is 16 residues long. The CDR3 region is CASSPLSGGIQETQYF.

The rearrangement joins TRBV7-2 to TRBJ2-7; TCRdb gives TRBD2 as the D gene, but with no DNA this cannot be confirmed. The germline gives CDR1 SGHTA, CDR2 FQGNSA. The CDR3 sequence is 16 residues long. CDR3: CASSPPGLVSSYEQYF.

This chain uses TRBV29-1 with TRBJ2-2; TCRdb gives TRBD1 as the D gene, but with no DNA this cannot be confirmed. Looked up from germline, CDR1 is SQVTM and CDR2 is ANQGSEA. CDR3 size: 12 residues. The CDR3 loop reads CSVVRVSGELFF.

This chain connects TRBV28 to TRBJ1-1; absent DNA, TCRdb's TRBD1 call cannot be checked. Germline loops: CDR1 MDHEN, CDR2 SYDVKM. This CDR3 is 16 amino acids long. The CDR3 protein is CASSLYPGGGGTEAFF.

The rearrangement uses TRBV6-1 and TRBJ1-6; TCRdb calls TRBD1, which cannot be checked without DNA. The CDR3 covers 13 residues. CDR1 is MNHNS and CDR2 is SASEGT in the germline V gene. CDR3: CASRPRGQSPLHF.

The chain employs TRBV5-1 and TRBJ1-1; no DNA is available, so the TRBD1 call from TCRdb remains unchecked. CDR1 is SGHRS and CDR2 is YFSETQ in the germline V gene. This CDR3 contains 14 residues. The CDR3 sequence: CASSSPGVNTEAFF.